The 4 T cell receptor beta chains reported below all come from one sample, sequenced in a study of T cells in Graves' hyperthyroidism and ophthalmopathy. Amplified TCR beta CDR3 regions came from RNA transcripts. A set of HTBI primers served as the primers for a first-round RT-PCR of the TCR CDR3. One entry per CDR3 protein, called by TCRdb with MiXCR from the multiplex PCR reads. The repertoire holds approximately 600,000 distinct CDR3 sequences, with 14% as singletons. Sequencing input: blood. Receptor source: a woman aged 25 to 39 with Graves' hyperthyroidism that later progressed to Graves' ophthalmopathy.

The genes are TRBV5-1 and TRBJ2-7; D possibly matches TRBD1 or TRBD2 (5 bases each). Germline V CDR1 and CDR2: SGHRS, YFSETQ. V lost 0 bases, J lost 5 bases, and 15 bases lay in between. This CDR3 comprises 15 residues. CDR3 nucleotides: TGCGCCAGCAGCTTGGCGATGGGGGAAGTGCACGAGCAGTACTTC. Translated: CASSLAMGEVHEQYF.

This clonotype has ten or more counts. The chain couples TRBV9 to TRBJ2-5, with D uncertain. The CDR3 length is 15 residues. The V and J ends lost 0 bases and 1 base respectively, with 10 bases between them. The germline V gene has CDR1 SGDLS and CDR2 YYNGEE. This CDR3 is CASSVAFGSQETQYF. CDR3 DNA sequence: TGTGCCAGCAGCGTAGCTTTCGGGTCCCAAGAGACCCAGTACTTC.

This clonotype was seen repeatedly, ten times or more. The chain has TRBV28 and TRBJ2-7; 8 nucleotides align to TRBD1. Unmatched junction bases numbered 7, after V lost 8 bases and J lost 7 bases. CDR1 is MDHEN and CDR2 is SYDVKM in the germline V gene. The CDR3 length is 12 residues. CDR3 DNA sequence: TGTGCCAGCGGACGGACAGGGATTGAGCAGTACTTC. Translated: CASGRTGIEQYF.

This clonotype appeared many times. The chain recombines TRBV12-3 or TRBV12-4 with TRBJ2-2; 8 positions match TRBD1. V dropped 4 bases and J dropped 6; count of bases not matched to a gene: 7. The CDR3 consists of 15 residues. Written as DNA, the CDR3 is TGTGCCAGCAGTTCATCGACAGGGGTACCCGGGGAGCTGTTTTTT. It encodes CASSSSTGVPGELFF.